One and the same sample provided the 22 T cell receptor beta chains below, sequenced in a study of early T cells in non-severe SARS-CoV-2 infection. TCRdb called the 5' RACE reads again in MiXCR, with one record for every CDR3 protein. Among roughly 75,000 distinct CDR3 sequences listed, less than 15% were seen once. Material: whole blood. Receptors originate from an adult who was a healthcare worker with PCR-confirmed SARS-CoV-2 infection or an uninfected control (not recorded which).

This chain uses TRBV5-8 with TRBJ2-2, with a tentative D call TRBD2 (6 bases). Germline V gives CDR1 SGHTS, CDR2 YDEGEE. The CDR3 covers 16 residues. Deletions cut 3 bases from V and 5 bases from J, with 17 bases between. In DNA, the CDR3 is TGTGCCAGCAGCTCCGACACCCCCCGGGGGACCGGGGAGCTGTTTTTT. This codes for CASSSDTPRGTGELFF.

In its sample, this clonotype was seen many times. The chain recombines TRBV29-1 with TRBJ2-1; D may be TRBD1 or TRBD2 (5 bases each). The germline CDR1 and CDR2 sequences are SQVTM and ANQGSEA. V lost 4 bases and J 5 bases, leaving 12 bases between the germline ends. The CDR3 has 13 residues. For the CDR3, the DNA is TGCAGCGTTGGGGGCGAGCGGAACAATGAGCAGTTCTTC. This translates into CSVGGERNNEQFF.

Ten or more counts support this clonotype. CDR3 DNA: TGTGCCAGCAGTTACCTAGCGGGAATATCCTACGAGCAGTACTTC. Translating gives CASSYLAGISYEQYF. This sequence joins TRBV6-2 or TRBV6-3 and TRBJ2-7, with 9 bases that match TRBD2. V trimming: 2 bases; J trimming: 1 base; junction bases outside the gene matches: 3. The CDR3 extends over 15 amino acids. Germline lookup yields CDR1 MNHEY and CDR2 SVGEGT.

This clonotype has a count of ten or more. The rearrangement uses TRBV20-1 and TRBJ2-1; the D gene is possibly TRBD1 (6 bases). The CDR3 consists of 14 residues. V shed 1 base and J shed 14 bases, with 21 bases lying between them. Germline CDR1 is DFQATT and CDR2 is SNEGSKA (reference sequence). CDR3 sequence reads: CSARVTVGTQFEFF. Written as DNA, the CDR3 is TGCAGTGCTAGAGTCACCGTCGGGACACAGTTTGAGTTCTTC.

This clonotype was recorded at least ten times. The chain employs TRBV7-3 and TRBJ2-6; TRBD2 agrees at 8 bases. Germline-derived CDR1 and CDR2 are SGHTA and FQGTGA. Trimming took 3 bases from V and 4 from J; bases not matched to a gene: 5. The CDR3 consists of 16 residues. This CDR3 is CASSFPTSVGANVLTF. The DNA of the CDR3 is TGTGCCAGCAGCTTCCCGACTAGCGTCGGGGCCAACGTCCTGACTTTC.

This clonotype was counted a few times. V gene TRBV20-1 combines with J gene TRBJ2-7; TRBD2 matches 11 bases. The CDR3 is 16 amino acids. Germline CDR1 reads DFQATT; CDR2 reads SNEGSKA (reference sequence). The ends lost 3 bases at V and 2 bases at J; junction bases unmatched: 9. The CDR3 region is CSASEILAGGPYEQYF. CDR3 in DNA: TGCAGTGCTAGTGAAATTTTAGCGGGAGGGCCCTACGAGCAGTACTTC.

This clonotype was recorded a few times. This likely comes from a read error, as the CDR3 has no conserved phenylalanine or tryptophan at its end. The chain is built from TRBV20-1 and TRBJ2-2; a weak D match, TRBD1 (6 bases). In germline, CDR1 is DFQATT, CDR2 SNEGSKA (reference sequence). The CDR3 has 15 amino acids. V was pared by 6 bases and J by 4 bases, with 18 bases between. In nucleotides, the CDR3 is TGCAGTGCCAACCCTACAGGGCCAGCCACCGGGGAGCTGTTTCTT. It is translated as CSANPTGPATGELFL.

A word on this clonotype: This sequence may be a read error, since a much larger clone differs from it by one base. The V call is TRBV10-2, the J call TRBJ2-5; D might be TRBD1 (6 bases). Germline V gives CDR1 WSHSY, CDR2 SAAADI. The CDR3 sequence is 13 residues long. CDR3 DNA sequence: TGCGCCAGCTCAACCGGACAGTCAGAGACCCAGTGCTTC. It is translated as CASSTGQSETQCF.

This clonotype has ten or more counts. The J gene is TRBJ2-1, the V gene TRBV6-5, with a tentative D call TRBD2 (6 bases). The V end was cut by 2 bases, the J end by 6 bases, with 14 bases between. The germline V gene encodes CDR1 MNHEY and CDR2 SVGAGI. The CDR3 extends over 15 amino acids. CDR3 sequence: CASSYGGTTLNEQFF. The CDR3, as DNA: TGTGCCAGCAGTTACGGCGGGACCACTCTCAATGAGCAGTTCTTC.

This clonotype was counted between two and nine times. The rearrangement uses TRBV9 and TRBJ1-1; 7 nucleotides match TRBD1. V shed 4 bases and J 3 bases; nucleotides not matched to a gene: 6. The CDR3 has 14 amino acids. The V gene's germline CDR1 is SGDLS and CDR2 YYNGEE. CDR3: CASSQGGLDTEAFF. The CDR3 DNA follows: TGTGCCAGCAGCCAGGGGGGGTTGGACACTGAAGCTTTCTTT.

The rearrangement uses TRBV18 and TRBJ1-1; D unresolved. Between the trimmed V and J ends, which lost 5 bases and 1 base, there was a span of 11 bases. CDR3 length: 14 amino acids. From germline, CDR1 is KGHSH and CDR2 LQKENI. Here the CDR3 reads CASSYDRKNTEAFF. CDR3 DNA: TGTGCCAGCTCATATGACCGCAAGAACACTGAAGCTTTCTTT.

A note on this clonotype: Relative to the germline gene, one junction end is altered; a read error may explain this. The rearrangement links TRBV7-9 to TRBJ1-3; 7 nucleotides line up with TRBD1. Germline-derived CDR1 and CDR2 are SEHNR and FQNEAQ (reference sequence). The length of the CDR3 is 14 residues. CDR3 coding DNA: TGTGTCAGCAGAGGGACAGCCTCTGGAAACACCATATATTTT. This encodes CVSRGTASGNTIYF.

The chain uses TRBV2 and TRBJ2-5; 10 nucleotides agree with TRBD2. The germline V gene has CDR1 SNHLY and CDR2 FYNNEI. The V and J ends lost 5 bases and 4 bases, in that order; junction bases with no gene match: 19. CDR3 length: 19 amino acids. Here the CDR3 DNA reads TGTGCCAGCAGTTCCCATACTAGCGGGACTCTGTCCTCCGGAGAGACCCAGTACTTC. Translation: CASSSHTSGTLSSGETQYF. The variable domain in full, with the rest retrieved from reference TRBV2 and TRBJ2-5, is EPEVTQTPSHQVTQMGQEVILRCVPISNHLYFYWYRQILGQKVEFLVSFYNNEISEKSEIFDDQFSVERPDGSNFTLKIRSTKLEDSAMYFCASSSHTSGTLSSGETQYFGPGTRLLVL.

This clonotype was counted many times. The CDR3 loop is CASSLTPPGSGANVLTF. The CDR3, as DNA: TGTGCCAGCAGCTTAACCCCGCCGGGGTCTGGGGCCAACGTCCTGACTTTC. The genes are TRBV7-3 and TRBJ2-6; D may be TRBD2 (5 bases). Per the germline V gene, CDR1 is SGHTA and CDR2 is FQGTGA. The V gene lost 0 bases and the J gene lost 1 base, with 10 bases spanning the gap. The CDR3 runs 17 residues. Using reference TRBV7-3 and TRBJ2-6 for the parts outside the CDR3, the full variable domain is GAGVSQTPSNKVTEKGKYVELRCDPISGHTALYWYRQSLGQGPEFLIYFQGTGAADDSGLPNDRFFAVRPEGSVSTLKIQRTERGDSAVYLCASSLTPPGSGANVLTFGAGSRLTVL.

The CDR3 loop is CASSQNLAGEQYF. CDR3 nucleotide sequence: TGTGCCAGCAGCCAAAATCTAGCGGGGGAGCAGTACTTC. The rearrangement links TRBV3-1 to TRBJ2-7, with 9 bases aligning to TRBD2. The CDR3 is made up of 13 amino acids. CDR1 LGHDT and CDR2 YNNKEL come from the germline V gene (reference sequence). The V gene end was trimmed by 2 bases and the J gene end by 7 bases; junction bases not matched to a gene: 3.

This clonotype was seen more than once but under ten times. Written as DNA, the CDR3 is TGTGCCAGCAGTTTCGAAGCGGGAGGTGGCGAGACCCAGTACTTC. Translated: CASSFEAGGGETQYF. The chain uses TRBV27 and TRBJ2-5; 9 nucleotides align to TRBD2. CDR1 is MNHEY and CDR2 is SMNVEV in the germline V gene (reference sequence). This CDR3 has 15 residues. With V trimmed by 3 bases and J by 5 bases, 7 bases remained unmatched.

This clonotype has only a few counts. The V and J genes are TRBV5-6 and TRBJ1-1, with D perhaps TRBD1 (6 bases). The CDR3 runs to 15 residues. The V end was cut by 1 base, the J end by 6 bases, with 16 bases between. Per the germline V gene, CDR1 is SGHDT and CDR2 is YYEEEE. In DNA, the CDR3 is TGTGCCAGCAGCTTGTGGGCAGGGGAATTCCCTGAAGCTTTCTTT. Translation: CASSLWAGEFPEAFF.

This clonotype occurred a few times. This rearrangement joins TRBV28 to TRBJ2-1; D is unclear. Germline CDR1 MDHEN, CDR2 SYDVKM. CDR3 length: 12 amino acids. V was clipped by 5 bases and J by 9 bases, with 11 bases between them. The CDR3 here is CASSPSTGEQFF. The CDR3 DNA reads as TGTGCCAGCAGTCCATCTACTGGTGAGCAGTTCTTC.

This clonotype was observed many times. This chain uses TRBV4-1 with TRBJ2-1; 14 nucleotides line up with TRBD2. CDR3 length: 18 residues. The ends lost 2 bases at V and 8 bases at J; junction bases unmatched: 11. CDR1 is MGHRA and CDR2 is YSYEKL in the germline V gene. This CDR3 reads CASSQLGLAGVVSDEQFF. The CDR3 DNA sequence: TGCGCCAGCAGCCAACTGGGACTAGCGGGAGTGGTGAGCGATGAGCAGTTCTTC.

The V and J genes are TRBV11-2 and TRBJ2-5; 9 bases align to TRBD1. Germline V gene sequence: CDR1 SGHAT, CDR2 FQNNGV. The CDR3 is 16 residues long. Trimming removed 3 bases from V and 5 bases from J; junction bases left unmatched: 10. The CDR3 sequence: CASSFTRTGVKETQYF. In DNA, the CDR3 is TGTGCCAGCAGCTTTACCAGGACAGGGGTTAAGGAGACCCAGTACTTC.

This clonotype came up a few times. V gene TRBV7-8 combines with J gene TRBJ1-1; D may be TRBD1 (5 bases). Germline V gene data show CDR1 as SGHVS and CDR2 as FQNEAQ. Trimming removed 2 bases at V and 7 bases at J, with 14 bases between. The CDR3 consists of 14 residues. DNA of the CDR3: TGTGCCAGCAGCTTAACGATACGGGGGGTTGAAGCTTTCTTT. Translating it yields CASSLTIRGVEAFF.

J is TRBJ2-7 and V is TRBV27, with D possibly matching TRBD1 (6 bases). V lost 6 bases to trimming and J lost 5 bases, with 14 bases between them. CDR1 and CDR2 from the germline V gene are MNHEY and SMNVEV (reference sequence). The CDR3 spans 13 residues. CDR3 sequence: CASSSGVTHEQYF. The CDR3 region has the DNA TGTGCCAGCAGCTCAGGGGTAACCCACGAGCAGTACTTC.